Listed below are T cell receptor beta chains from one sample, sequenced in a study of cytomegalovirus exposure and HLA in healthy donors. The assay was immunoSEQ multiplex PCR, and TCRdb's table has in-frame clones only and misses some. The data contain 100,000 or so clones, about 77% of them seen just once; the ten biggest clones take up approximately 4.8%. The sample taken for sequencing was PBMCs. Every receptor here comes from a woman younger than 30 in good health and CMV-seropositive. CDR3s include the opening cysteine and the closing phenylalanine or tryptophan. Fields, in order: J gene, D gene, clone size, V gene, CDR3 DNA, CDR3 protein. The D gene is left open where the match is weak. For some rows the clone size is stated as once, few or many, or as a class when expanded; others skip it.

TRBJ2-5 | TRBD2 | . | TRBV11-2 | TGTGCCAGCAGCTTAGGCCCACTAGCGGGAGAAAGGGAGACCCAGTACTTC | CASSLGPLAGERETQYF
TRBJ2-1 | . | . | TRBV20-1 | TGCAGTGCGAGACCTTACAATGAGCAGTTCTTC | CSARPYNEQFF
TRBJ2-7 | TRBD1 | . | TRBV5-4 | TGTGCCAGCAGCCCGGACAGGCTCGCCTACGAGCAGTACTTC | CASSPDRLAYEQYF
TRBJ2-7 | TRBD2 | . | TRBV28 | TGTGCCAGCAGTTTATCTTCGGGGGCTAGCGGGAGGGCCGAAACCTACGAGCAGTACTTC | CASSLSSGASGRAETYEQYF
TRBJ1-2 | TRBD1 | . | TRBV30 | TGTGCCTGGAGTACCGGACAGGGTCTGCCCGGCTACACCTTC | CAWSTGQGLPGYTF
TRBJ2-7 | . | . | TRBV7-2 | TGTGCCAGCAGCTTACTAAGTAACTACGAGCAGTACTTC | CASSLLSNYEQYF
TRBJ2-7 | . | . | TRBV28 | TGTGCCAGCAGTTTATTTGCTGAACTAACTAGAGAGCAGTACTTC | CASSLFAELTREQYF
TRBJ2-7 | TRBD1 | . | TRBV27 | TGTGCCAGCAGGGACAGGGGGCACTCCTACGAGCAGTACTTC | CASRDRGHSYEQYF
TRBJ2-3 | . | . | TRBV7-2 | TGTGCCAGCAGCCAAGAGGACATACGCACAGATACGCAGTATTTT | CASSQEDIRTDTQYF
TRBJ2-1 | TRBD1 | . | TRBV6-1 | TGTGCCAGCAGTGAACAGGGGGTTGAGCAGTTCTTC | CASSEQGVEQFF
TRBJ2-7 | TRBD2 | few | TRBV7-2 | TGTGCCAGCAGCTTAGGAATTACTAGCGGGAGCTACGAGCAGTACTTC | CASSLGITSGSYEQYF
TRBJ1-2 | . | . | TRBV27 | TGTGCCAGCAGTTTAGGACAGCTTAGTCATAGCTACACCTTC | CASSLGQLSHSYTF
TRBJ2-7 | . | . | TRBV30 | TGTGCCTGGAGTATAAGCGGGCAGTACTTC | CAWSISGQYF
TRBJ2-6 | . | . | TRBV30 | TGTGCCTGGAATCGCGGAACTGGGGCCAACGTCCTGACTTTC | CAWNRGTGANVLTF
TRBJ1-3 | TRBD1 | . | TRBV30 | TGTGCCTGGAGTGTCGGACAGGGGGGGCGAAACACCATATATTTT | CAWSVGQGGRNTIYF
TRBJ2-3 | . | . | TRBV10-3 | TGTGCCATCAGTGAGTCTCAGGGCGCTATCACAGATACGCAGTATTTT | CAISESQGAITDTQYF
TRBJ2-7 | . | . | TRBV5-6 | TGTGCCAGCACCACCATTGGGTCAGGGATGTACGAGCAGTACTTC | CASTTIGSGMYEQYF
TRBJ2-1 | TRBD1 | . | TRBV7-6 | TGTGCCAGCAGCGTCGGACAGGTTTATGGTGAGCAGTTCTTC | CASSVGQVYGEQFF
TRBJ1-2 | TRBD1 | . | TRBV6-5 | TGTGCCAGCGGGACAGGGGATTCCTATGGCTACACCTTC | CASGTGDSYGYTF
TRBJ2-1 | . | few | TRBV25-1 | TGTGCCAGCAGTGACTCCTTATACAATGAGCAGTTCTTC | CASSDSLYNEQFF
TRBJ2-3 | TRBD1 | . | TRBV11-3 | TGTGCCAGCAGCCTACAGGGGAGTACAGATACGCAGTATTTT | CASSLQGSTDTQYF
TRBJ2-3 | . | . | TRBV7-2 | TGTGCCAGCACCGGGACACACAGCATAGACGGTACAGATACGCAGTATTTT | CASTGTHSIDGTDTQYF
TRBJ2-7 | . | once | TRBV28 | TGTGCCAGCAGTTTAAAAACAGGAATCGAGCAGTACTTC | CASSLKTGIEQYF
TRBJ1-3 | TRBD1 | . | TRBV18 | TGTGCCAGCTCACCACCGGGACAGGGAAACACCATATATTTT | CASSPPGQGNTIYF
TRBJ2-7 | . | . | TRBV28 | TGTGCCAGCAGCAAGACTAGGGTAAACTCCTACGAGCAGTACTTC | CASSKTRVNSYEQYF
TRBJ2-7 | TRBD2 | . | TRBV28 | TGTGCCAGCAGGGGGACTAGCGTCCGAAGGAGGTCCTACGAGCAGTACTTC | CASRGTSVRRRSYEQYF
TRBJ2-5 | . | . | TRBV7-7 | TGTGCTAGCAGCTCAGGGCGGACAATATCCCAAGAGACCCAGTACTTC | CASSSGRTISQETQYF
TRBJ1-4 | . | . | TRBV7-2 | TGTGCCAGCAGCCCCCAGGGGTCATGGGAAAAACTGTTTTTT | CASSPQGSWEKLFF
TRBJ2-5 | TRBD1 | once | TRBV15 | TGTGCCACCACTTCGGGTTCAGGGGGTGAGACCCAGTACTTC | CATTSGSGGETQYF
TRBJ1-1 | TRBD1 | . | TRBV12-5 | TGTGCTAGTGGCACAGGGGGGATGGCTTTCTTT | CASGTGGMAFF
TRBJ2-3 | . | . | TRBV29-1 | TGCAGCGCCATTCGGACAAGAGACACAGATACGCAGTATTTT | CSAIRTRDTDTQYF
TRBJ2-5 | TRBD1 | . | TRBV10-3 | TGTGCCATCAGTGGGACAGGGGGCAACGGGGAGACCCAGTACTTC | CAISGTGGNGETQYF
TRBJ2-6 | . | . | TRBV5-6 | TGTGCCAGCAGTCCTGTGGGGGGCTCTGGGGCCAACGTCCTGACTTTC | CASSPVGGSGANVLTF
TRBJ2-5 | . | few | TRBV11-1 | TGTGCCAGCAGCTTGGATGACAGTTTCCCCCAAGAGACCCAGTACTTC | CASSLDDSFPQETQYF
TRBJ2-7 | TRBD1 | . | TRBV5-6 | TGTGCCAGCAGCCGGGGACAGGTAAACTACGAGCAGTACTTC | CASSRGQVNYEQYF
TRBJ2-1 | TRBD2 | . | TRBV6-4 | TGTGCCAGCAGTGACGCTAGCGGGAGTTACAATGAGCAGTTCTTC | CASSDASGSYNEQFF
TRBJ2-1 | . | few | TRBV4-1 | TGCGCCAGCAGCCAAGTCCCGACAGCAGCTGAGCAGTTCTTC | CASSQVPTAAEQFF
TRBJ2-7 | TRBD2 | . | TRBV2 | TGTGCCAGCAGTGAAACCCGGGAGGGGCCGTCGTACTTC | CASSETREGPSYF
TRBJ1-3 | . | few | TRBV9 | TGTGCCAGCAGCGAAGGGGCCGCCTCGCCCGTCGGAAACACCATATATTTT | CASSEGAASPVGNTIYF
TRBJ2-5 | . | once | TRBV25-1 | TGTGCCAGCAGTGGGGGATACGGGGGAAGACTTGCTGAGACCCAGTACTTC | CASSGGYGGRLAETQYF
TRBJ2-3 | . | . | TRBV7-6 | TGTGCCAGCAGCGCAACCTACAGGGCAGGATTCACAGATACGCAGTATTTT | CASSATYRAGFTDTQYF
TRBJ1-5 | TRBD1 | few | TRBV4-2 | TGTGCCAGCAGCCAAGAAGGATCAGGGGGGCATCAGCCCCAGCATTTT | CASSQEGSGGHQPQHF
TRBJ2-2 | . | . | TRBV25-1 | TGTGCCAGCAGTGAACCGGGAGCGAACACCGGGGAGCTGTTTTTT | CASSEPGANTGELFF